The rows below give T cell receptor beta chains drawn from one sample of a study. A single record per CDR3 protein comes from TCRdb applying MiXCR to the 5' RACE reads. The table records under 9,500 distinct CDR3 sequences, around a third of them present only once. Sequencing used Tregs sorted from blood. The receptor source for this set is a female donor with breast cancer. CDR3s include the opening cysteine and the closing phenylalanine or tryptophan. The D gene is left open where the match is weak. Clone size appears in some rows only: once, few, many, or a class for an expanded clone.

>TRBJ1-2|NA|NA|12|TRBV20-1
CSATQGGNGYTF
TGCAGTGCCACCCAAGGAGGGAATGGCTACACCTTC
>TRBJ2-5|NA|NA|13|TRBV20-1
CSARGSITKTQYF
TGCAGTGCTAGAGGGTCTATTACCAAGACCCAGTACTTC
>TRBJ2-3|NA|NA|17|TRBV12-3/TRBV12-4
CASSPSGWPRWSDTQYF
TGTGCCAGCAGCCCGAGCGGGTGGCCCCGCTGGTCAGATACGCAGTATTTT
>TRBJ2-4|NA|TRBD2|16|TRBV7-2
CASSFSSTSGSVVQYF
TGTGCCAGCAGCTTTAGTTCGACTAGCGGGAGTGTCGTTCAGTACTTC
>TRBJ1-2|few|NA|13|TRBV2
CASSEWAGAGYTF
TGTGCCAGCAGTGAATGGGCAGGAGCCGGCTACACCTTC
>TRBJ1-5|NA|TRBD1|16|TRBV30
CAWRAGGVNSNQPQHF
TGTGCCTGGAGGGCAGGGGGGGTCAATAGCAATCAGCCCCAGCATTTT
>TRBJ1-2|medium-sized|NA|14|TRBV4-3
CASSQEGVNYGYTF
TGCGCCAGCAGCCAAGAGGGGGTTAACTATGGCTACACCTTC
>TRBJ2-1|few|TRBD1|15|TRBV4-3
CASSHWGQGLIEQFF
TGCGCCAGCAGCCATTGGGGACAGGGATTGATTGAGCAGTTCTTC
>TRBJ2-1|NA|TRBD2|14|TRBV20-1
CSARGSGAYNEQFF
TGCAGTGCGAGAGGTAGCGGGGCTTACAATGAGCAGTTCTTC
>TRBJ1-1|few|NA|14|TRBV20-1
CSAPPRTEKLGAFF
TGCAGTGCTCCCCCCCGGACGGAAAAACTAGGCGCTTTCTTT
>TRBJ2-3|NA|NA|16|TRBV9
CASSPQTQRLTDTQYF
TGTGCCAGCAGCCCCCAGACCCAGCGACTCACAGATACGCAGTATTTT
>TRBJ2-1|NA|TRBD2|22|TRBV18
CASSPRTGPIYGLAGGMDEQFF
TGTGCCAGCTCACCACGCACCGGACCGATATACGGACTAGCGGGAGGTATGGATGAGCAGTTCTTC
>TRBJ2-1|medium-sized|TRBD2|14|TRBV6-2/TRBV6-3
CASSYASGNNEQFF
TGTGCCAGCAGTTACGCTAGCGGAAACAATGAGCAGTTCTTC
>TRBJ2-1|NA|TRBD2|18|TRBV4-2
CASSQVPSTSGRGNEQFF
TGTGCCAGCAGCCAGGTCCCCTCGACTAGCGGGAGAGGCAATGAGCAGTTCTTC
>TRBJ2-2|medium-sized|NA|18|TRBV4-2
CASSQRRLSEGGAGELFF
TGTGCCAGCAGCCAGCGGCGTCTGTCCGAGGGGGGGGCCGGGGAGCTGTTTTTT
>TRBJ2-3|medium-sized|TRBD2|17|TRBV4-1
CASSQGGLAGRTDTQYF
TGCGCCAGCAGCCAAGGGGGACTAGCGGGACGCACAGATACGCAGTATTTT